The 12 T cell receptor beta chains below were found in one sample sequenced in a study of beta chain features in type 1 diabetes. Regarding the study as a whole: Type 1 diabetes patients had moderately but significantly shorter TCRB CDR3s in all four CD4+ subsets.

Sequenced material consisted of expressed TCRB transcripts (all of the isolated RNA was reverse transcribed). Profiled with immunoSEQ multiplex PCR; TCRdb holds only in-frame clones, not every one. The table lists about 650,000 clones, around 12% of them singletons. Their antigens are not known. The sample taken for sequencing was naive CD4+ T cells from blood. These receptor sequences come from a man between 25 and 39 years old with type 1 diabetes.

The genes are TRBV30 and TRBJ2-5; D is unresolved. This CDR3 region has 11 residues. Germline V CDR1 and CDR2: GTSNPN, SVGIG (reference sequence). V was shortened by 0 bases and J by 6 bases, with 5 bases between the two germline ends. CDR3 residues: CAWSVGQTQYF. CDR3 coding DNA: TGTGCCTGGAGTGTAGGACAGACCCAGTACTTC.

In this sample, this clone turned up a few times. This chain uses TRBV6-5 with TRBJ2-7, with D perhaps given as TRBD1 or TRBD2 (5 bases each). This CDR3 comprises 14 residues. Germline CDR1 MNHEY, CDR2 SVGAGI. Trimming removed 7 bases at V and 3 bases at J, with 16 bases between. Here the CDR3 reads CASNQHGGNYEQYF. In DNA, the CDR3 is TGTGCCAGCAATCAACATGGGGGTAACTACGAGCAGTACTTC.

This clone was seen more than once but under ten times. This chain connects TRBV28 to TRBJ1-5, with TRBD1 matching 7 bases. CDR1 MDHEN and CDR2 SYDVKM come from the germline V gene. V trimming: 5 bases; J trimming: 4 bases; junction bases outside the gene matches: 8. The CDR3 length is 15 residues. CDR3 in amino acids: CASSPTGYGNQPQHF. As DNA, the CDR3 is TGTGCCAGCAGTCCGACAGGGTATGGGAATCAGCCCCAGCATTTT.

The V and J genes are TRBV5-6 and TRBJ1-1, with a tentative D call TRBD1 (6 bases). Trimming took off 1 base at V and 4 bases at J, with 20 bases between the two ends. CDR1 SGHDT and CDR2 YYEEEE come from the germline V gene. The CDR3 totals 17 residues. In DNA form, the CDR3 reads TGTGCCAGCAGCTTGTGGTGGCAGGGGATGGGAGGCACTGAAGCTTTCTTT. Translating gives CASSLWWQGMGGTEAFF.

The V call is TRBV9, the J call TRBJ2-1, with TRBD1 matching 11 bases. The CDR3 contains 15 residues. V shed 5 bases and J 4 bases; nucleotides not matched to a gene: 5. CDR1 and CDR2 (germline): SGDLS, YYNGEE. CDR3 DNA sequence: TGTGCCAGCAGAGAGGGACAGGGGGGATACAATGAGCAGTTCTTC. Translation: CASREGQGGYNEQFF.

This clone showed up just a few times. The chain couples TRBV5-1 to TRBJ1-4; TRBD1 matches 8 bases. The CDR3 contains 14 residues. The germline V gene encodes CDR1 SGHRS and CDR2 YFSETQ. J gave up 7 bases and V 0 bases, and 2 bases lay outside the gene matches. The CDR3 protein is CASSLDRGSEKLFF. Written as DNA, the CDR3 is TGCGCCAGCAGCTTGGACAGGGGGTCTGAAAAACTGTTTTTT.

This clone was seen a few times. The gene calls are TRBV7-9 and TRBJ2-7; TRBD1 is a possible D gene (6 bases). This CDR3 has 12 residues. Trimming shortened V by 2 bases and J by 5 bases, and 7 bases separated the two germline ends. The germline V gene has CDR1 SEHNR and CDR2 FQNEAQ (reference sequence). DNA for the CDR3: TGTGCCAGCAGCTTAAGGGGGAACGAGCAGTACTTC. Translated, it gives CASSLRGNEQYF.

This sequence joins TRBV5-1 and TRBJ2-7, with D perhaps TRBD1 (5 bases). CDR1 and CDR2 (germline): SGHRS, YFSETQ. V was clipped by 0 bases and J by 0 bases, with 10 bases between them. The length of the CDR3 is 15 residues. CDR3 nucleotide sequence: TGCGCCAGCAGCTTGGACAGGTCGAGCTCCTACGAGCAGTACTTC. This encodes CASSLDRSSSYEQYF.

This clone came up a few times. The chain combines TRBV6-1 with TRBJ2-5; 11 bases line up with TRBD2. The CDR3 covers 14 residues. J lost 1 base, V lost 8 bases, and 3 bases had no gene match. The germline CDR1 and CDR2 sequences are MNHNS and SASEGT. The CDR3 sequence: CASRLAGGQETQYF. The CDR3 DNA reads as TGTGCCAGCCGCCTAGCGGGGGGCCAAGAGACCCAGTACTTC.

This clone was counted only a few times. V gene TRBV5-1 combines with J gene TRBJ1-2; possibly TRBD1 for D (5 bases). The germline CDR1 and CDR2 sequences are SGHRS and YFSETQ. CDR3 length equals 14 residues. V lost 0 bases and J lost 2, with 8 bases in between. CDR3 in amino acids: CASSLVGDNYGYTF. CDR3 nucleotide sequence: TGCGCCAGCAGCTTGGTTGGGGACAACTATGGCTACACCTTC.

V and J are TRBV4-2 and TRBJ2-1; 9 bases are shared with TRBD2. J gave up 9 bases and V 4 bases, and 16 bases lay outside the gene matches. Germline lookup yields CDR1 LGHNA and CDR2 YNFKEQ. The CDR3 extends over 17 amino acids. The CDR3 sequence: CASSPPAGGPLGREQFF. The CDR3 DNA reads TGTGCCAGCAGCCCACCGGCGGGGGGGCCTCTGGGACGTGAGCAGTTCTTC.

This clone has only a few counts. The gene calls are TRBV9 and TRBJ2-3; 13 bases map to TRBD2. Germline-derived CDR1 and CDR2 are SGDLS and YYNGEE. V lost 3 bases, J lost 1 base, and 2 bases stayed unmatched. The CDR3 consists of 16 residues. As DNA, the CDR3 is TGTGCCAGCAGCGCCGGACTAGCGGGGGGCACAGATACGCAGTATTTT. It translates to CASSAGLAGGTDTQYF.